This T cell receptor beta chain stems from a study of T cells in Graves' hyperthyroidism and ophthalmopathy. This clonotype was detected a few times. The antigen is undetermined. Notes on the study in general: The model foresaw ophthalmopathy a median around 6 months prior to onset.

The study left out patients who had uncontrolled infection, other autoimmune disease, pregnancy or lactation. From more than 9.5 ml of fresh peripheral blood, PBMCs were isolated. The investigators amplified TCR beta CDR3 regions from RNA transcripts. Using the HTBI primer set, a first-round RT-PCR was run on the TCR CDR3. TCRdb used MiXCR to reprocess the multiplex PCR reads, holding one entry per CDR3 protein. The table shows roughly 400,000 distinct CDR3 sequences, with about 14% occurring only once. Specimen: blood. The receptor comes from a man aged 50-60 years with Graves' ophthalmopathy.

CDR3 region: CASSGPESEQFF. The CDR3 DNA reads as TGCGCCAGCAGCGGGCCAGAAAGTGAGCAGTTCTTC. The chain employs TRBV10-2 and TRBJ2-1; no reliable D call. Germline-derived CDR1 and CDR2 are WSHSY and SAAADI. V was pared by 6 bases and J by 9 bases, with 12 bases between. This CDR3 comprises 12 residues.